Listed here are 27 T cell receptor beta chains from one sample, sequenced in a study of cytomegalovirus exposure and HLA in healthy donors. Some clones are missing from TCRdb's copy, which holds only in-frame ones; the method was immunoSEQ multiplex PCR. This table holds around 200,000 clones, 80% to 90% found once. The specimen sequenced was PBMCs. Every receptor here comes from a woman in her 30s in good health and CMV-seronegative.

The rearrangement links TRBV7-7 to TRBJ2-3; D uncertain. Deletions cut 1 base from V and 5 bases from J, with 7 bases between. Germline CDR1 is SSHAT and CDR2 is FNYEAQ (reference sequence). The CDR3 loop spans 13 amino acids. As DNA, the CDR3 is TGTGCCAGCAGCTTAGAACTCGTAGATACGCAGTATTTT. Translated: CASSLELVDTQYF.

The gene calls are TRBV7-8 and TRBJ2-7; D gene unclear. The CDR3 totals 13 residues. The germline gives CDR1 SGHVS, CDR2 FQNEAQ. The germline V and J ends were trimmed by 1 base and 3 bases, with 7 bases remaining between them. The CDR3 loop is CASSLGLNYEQYF. CDR3 in DNA: TGTGCCAGCAGCTTAGGACTGAACTACGAGCAGTACTTC.

The chain's CDR3 is CASSPGLGGGYEQYF. CDR3 DNA sequence: TGTGCCAGCAGCCCTGGACTAGGGGGAGGGTACGAGCAGTACTTC. The chain joins TRBV5-4 to TRBJ2-7, with D perhaps matching TRBD2 (7 bases). The CDR3 has 15 amino acids. V was trimmed by 4 bases and J by 4 bases, leaving 18 bases between them. Germline V CDR1 and CDR2: SGHNT, YYREEE (reference sequence).

The V gene is TRBV5-1, the J gene TRBJ1-5, with 8 positions matching TRBD1. CDR1 and CDR2 from the germline V gene are SGHRS and YFSETQ. The J segment lost 2 bases and the V segment lost 4 bases, leaving 8 bases of the junction unmatched. The length of the CDR3 is 16 residues. The CDR3 nucleotides are TGCGCCAGCAGCCCGGATGGACAGGGTCGCAATCAGCCCCAGCATTTT. Translation gives CASSPDGQGRNQPQHF. The full variable domain, completed using reference TRBV5-1 and TRBJ1-5, is KAGVTQTPRYLIKTRGQQVTLSCSPISGHRSVSWYQQTPGQGLQFLFEYFSETQRNKGNFPGRFSGRQFSNSRSEMNVSTLELGDSALYLCASSPDGQGRNQPQHFGDGTRLSIL.

The rearrangement uses TRBV6-5 and TRBJ1-1, with 10 positions matching TRBD1. V shed 5 bases, J shed 5 bases, and the junction held 8 bases outside the gene matches. Germline-derived CDR1 and CDR2 are MNHEY and SVGAGI. This CDR3 comprises 15 residues. CDR3 in amino acids: CASSPQTGGLTEAFF. CDR3 nucleotides: TGTGCCAGCAGTCCCCAGACAGGGGGCCTGACTGAAGCTTTCTTT.

J is TRBJ2-2 and V is TRBV11-2; D may be TRBD2 (5 bases). From germline, CDR1 is SGHAT and CDR2 FQNNGV. This CDR3 spans 15 amino acids. Trimming took 5 bases from V and 5 from J, leaving 15 bases between them. The CDR3 DNA reads TGTGCCAGCAGCCCATCTAGCCTAGGGACCGGGGAGCTGTTTTTT. Protein sequence: CASSPSSLGTGELFF.

The chain's CDR3 is CASSLTRDYEQYF. In DNA form, the CDR3 reads TGCGCCAGCAGCCTGACTAGAGACTACGAGCAGTACTTC. The gene calls are TRBV5-1 and TRBJ2-7; weak D call: TRBD2 (6 bases). The germline V gene has CDR1 SGHRS and CDR2 YFSETQ. This CDR3 comprises 13 residues. Trimming cost V 4 bases and J 3 bases, with 11 bases left between them. Full variable domain (outside the CDR3, taken from reference TRBV5-1 and TRBJ2-7): KAGVTQTPRYLIKTRGQQVTLSCSPISGHRSVSWYQQTPGQGLQFLFEYFSETQRNKGNFPGRFSGRQFSNSRSEMNVSTLELGDSALYLCASSLTRDYEQYFGPGTRLTVT.

The V and J genes are TRBV5-4 and TRBJ2-2, with no clear D. Between the trimmed V and J ends, which lost 0 bases and 4 bases, there was a span of 4 bases. The CDR3 sequence is 13 residues long. Germline V gene data show CDR1 as SGHNT and CDR2 as YYREEE (reference sequence). CDR3 protein: CASSLGPTGELFF. The CDR3 coding sequence is TGTGCCAGCAGCTTGGGGCCCACCGGGGAGCTGTTTTTT.

The chain has TRBV7-2 and TRBJ2-5; the D gene is possibly TRBD2 (5 bases). The length of the CDR3 is 17 residues. Trimming pared 4 bases from V and 4 bases from J, leaving 22 bases between. CDR1 and CDR2 from the germline V gene are SGHTA and FQGNSA. CDR3 region: CASSSPGPRGSRETQYF. The CDR3 DNA is TGTGCCAGCAGCTCCCCCGGGCCTAGAGGGAGTCGAGAGACCCAGTACTTC.

The chain joins TRBV5-1 to TRBJ2-1; 8 nucleotides agree with TRBD2. Trimming took 4 bases from V and 1 from J; bases not matched to a gene: 7. Germline V gene lookup returns CDR1 SGHRS and CDR2 YFSETQ. This CDR3 spans 16 amino acids. The CDR3 bases are TGCGCCAGCAGCCCCTCCCGGGAGGGGTCCTACAATGAGCAGTTCTTC. Protein sequence: CASSPSREGSYNEQFF.

The V call is TRBV9, the J call TRBJ2-7; D not certain. The CDR3 runs to 15 residues. Germline V lookup: CDR1 SGDLS, CDR2 YYNGEE. Trimming cost V 0 bases and J 3 bases, with 13 bases left between them. For the CDR3, the DNA is TGTGCCAGCAGCGTAGCAGTTAGCCAACTCTACGAGCAGTACTTC. It is translated as CASSVAVSQLYEQYF. The full variable domain, its missing parts supplied by reference TRBV9 and TRBJ2-7, is DSGVTQTPKHLITATGQRVTLRCSPRSGDLSVYWYQQSLDQGLQFLIQYYNGEERAKGNILERFSAQQFPDLHSELNLSSLELGDSALYFCASSVAVSQLYEQYFGPGTRLTVT.

This clone was detected once. J is TRBJ1-1 and V is TRBV4-2; TRBD1 might be the D (5 bases). The CDR3 contains 14 residues. CDR1 and CDR2 from the germline V gene are LGHNA and YNFKEQ. V lost 4 bases and J lost 2, with 11 bases in between. DNA of the CDR3: TGTGCCAGCAGCCCCAGACAGAGCAACACTGAAGCTTTCTTT. It yields the protein CASSPRQSNTEAFF.

V is TRBV30 and J is TRBJ2-5; 7 bases fit TRBD1. V was clipped by 3 bases and J by 5 bases; unmatched bases: 9. The CDR3 spans 14 residues. Germline V gene data show CDR1 as GTSNPN and CDR2 as SVGIG (reference sequence). The CDR3 region is CAWSRTGSEETQYF. The CDR3 coding sequence is TGTGCCTGGAGCCGGACAGGATCCGAGGAGACCCAGTACTTC.

The chain combines TRBV5-1 with TRBJ1-1, with 8 bases identical to TRBD1. Looked up from germline, CDR1 is SGHRS and CDR2 is YFSETQ. After removal of 5 bases from V and 7 bases from J, the junction contained 4 bases not matched to a gene. The CDR3 totals 12 residues. The CDR3, as DNA: TGCGCCAGCAGACCAACAGGGGGTGAAGCTTTCTTT. This sequence encodes CASRPTGGEAFF.

This chain links TRBV7-9 with TRBJ1-4; D remains ambiguous. From germline, CDR1 is SEHNR and CDR2 FQNEAQ (reference sequence). This CDR3 spans 14 amino acids. The V and J ends lost 2 bases and 3 bases respectively, with 7 bases between them. CDR3 in DNA: TGTGCCAGCAGCTTAAGGCAGGCTAATGAAAAACTGTTTTTT. The encoded protein is CASSLRQANEKLFF. Based on the CDR3 plus reference TRBV7-9 and TRBJ1-4, the full variable domain is DTGVSQNPRHKITKRGQNVTFRCDPISEHNRLYWYRQTLGQGPEFLTYFQNEAQLEKSRLLSDRFSAERPKGSFSTLEIQRTEQGDSAMYLCASSLRQANEKLFFGSGTQLSVL.

This chain joins TRBV19 and TRBJ2-7, with 9 nucleotides matching TRBD1. Germline lookup yields CDR1 LNHDA and CDR2 SQIVND (reference sequence). This CDR3 is 15 amino acids long. V lost 3 bases and J lost 5; bases outside the gene matches: 8. The CDR3 spells CASSIGQGRYDEQYF. For the CDR3, the DNA is TGTGCCAGTAGTATCGGACAGGGGCGATACGACGAGCAGTACTTC.

The chain employs TRBV10-2 and TRBJ1-4, with 8 bases fitting TRBD1. Looked up from germline, CDR1 is WSHSY and CDR2 is SAAADI. The CDR3 is made up of 16 amino acids. The J segment lost 2 bases and the V segment lost 8 bases, leaving 10 bases of the junction unmatched. This CDR3 is CASGQGRPGTNEKLFF. The DNA of the CDR3 is TGCGCCAGCGGACAGGGACGACCGGGGACTAATGAAAAACTGTTTTTT.

The chain recombines TRBV5-1 with TRBJ2-1, with 9 nucleotides matching TRBD2. V gave up 0 bases and J gave up 4 bases; unmatched junction bases: 2. Germline V gene lookup returns CDR1 SGHRS and CDR2 YFSETQ. CDR3 length equals 15 residues. The CDR3 region has the DNA TGCGCCAGCAGCTTGGAGACTAGCGGTTACAATGAGCAGTTCTTC. Its protein is CASSLETSGYNEQFF.

The V and J genes are TRBV19 and TRBJ2-5; 8 positions match TRBD1. Germline V gene lookup returns CDR1 LNHDA and CDR2 SQIVND (reference sequence). The CDR3 totals 11 residues. CDR3 in amino acids: CATGGQETQYF. CDR3 nucleotides: TGTGCTACAGGGGGCCAAGAGACCCAGTACTTC.

CDR3 sequence (DNA): TGTGCCAGCAGTATGACAGGGGGGCCATACGAGCAGTACTTC. Translating gives CASSMTGGPYEQYF. The V gene is TRBV2, the J gene TRBJ2-7; the match to TRBD1 covers 9 bases. Germline trimming cut 5 bases from V and 4 bases from J; bases unmatched to any gene: 6. The CDR3 totals 14 residues. The germline gives CDR1 SNHLY, CDR2 FYNNEI.

The chain couples TRBV18 to TRBJ2-1; 12 bases align to TRBD1. The CDR3 covers 18 residues. J gave up 9 bases and V 2 bases, and 14 bases lay outside the gene matches. Germline V gives CDR1 KGHSH, CDR2 LQKENI. CDR3 amino acids: CASSPAGTGGIHTGEQFF. The CDR3 DNA follows: TGTGCCAGCTCACCAGCGGGGACAGGGGGCATCCATACAGGTGAGCAGTTCTTC.

V is TRBV30 and J is TRBJ1-4; D uncertain. Germline V gene data show CDR1 as GTSNPN and CDR2 as SVGIG (reference sequence). The CDR3 is made up of 13 amino acids. Trimming took 2 bases from V and 12 from J, leaving 16 bases between them. This chain's CDR3 is CAWSLPVLQELFF. DNA for the CDR3: TGTGCCTGGAGTCTTCCGGTCCTGCAGGAACTGTTTTTT. Variable domain in full (rest from reference TRBV30 and TRBJ1-4): SQTIHQWPATLVQPVGSPLSLECTVEGTSNPNLYWYRQAAGRGLQLLFYSVGIGQISSEVPQNLSASRPQDRQFILSSKKLLLSDSGFYLCAWSLPVLQELFFGSGTQLSVL.

The chain carries TRBV2 and TRBJ2-1; D call uncertain. V lost 9 bases, J lost 9 bases, and 12 bases lay in between. The CDR3 length is 11 residues. Germline values: CDR1 SNHLY, CDR2 FYNNEI. As DNA, the CDR3 is TGTGCCAGTATCCAAACCGGTGAGCAGTTCTTC. Protein: CASIQTGEQFF.

This chain uses TRBV25-1 with TRBJ2-7, with 8 positions matching TRBD1. Unmatched junction bases numbered 7, after V lost 4 bases and J lost 2 bases. Per germline, CDR1 MGHDK and CDR2 SYGVNS. This CDR3 has 15 residues. CDR3 residues: CASSASRQGTYEQYF. CDR3 DNA sequence: TGTGCCAGCAGTGCCTCAAGACAGGGGACCTACGAGCAGTACTTC.

A few counts support this clone. The chain employs TRBV7-8 and TRBJ2-3; tentative D call: TRBD2 (6 bases). CDR3 size: 14 residues. The V end was cut by 1 base, the J end by 6 bases, with 11 bases between. Germline-derived CDR1 and CDR2 are SGHVS and FQNEAQ. Here the CDR3 DNA reads TGTGCCAGCAGCTTAGGAGGAGGGTGGGATACGCAGTATTTT. It yields the protein CASSLGGGWDTQYF.

This sequence joins TRBV9 and TRBJ1-1; D ambiguous. Trimming left V 5 bases short and J 2 bases short, with 10 bases between. Germline V gene sequence: CDR1 SGDLS, CDR2 YYNGEE. The CDR3 runs to 13 residues. The CDR3: CASSTLGNTEAFF. In nucleotides, the CDR3 is TGTGCCAGCAGTACCCTAGGAAACACTGAAGCTTTCTTT.

The chain recombines TRBV5-1 with TRBJ1-2; D remains unclear. Looked up from germline, CDR1 is SGHRS and CDR2 is YFSETQ. Between the trimmed V and J ends, which lost 2 bases and 1 base, there was a span of 12 bases. The CDR3 loop spans 15 amino acids. The CDR3 DNA follows: TGCGCCAGCAGCTTTGGACGGGGAAATAACTATGGCTACACCTTC. It yields the protein CASSFGRGNNYGYTF.